This TCR beta chain emerged from a study of cytomegalovirus exposure and HLA in healthy donors. Turning to the study itself: For the approximately 400 genotyped donors, about 81% fell within the Caucasian-associated ancestry cluster. Notes on the study in general: In a later analysis, at a false discovery rate of 0.05, 15,000 to 20,000 TCR beta sequences matched HLA alleles. Analysis was performed later, and it showed HLA-associated TCR beta chains to be more clonally expanded than equally common others.

The PCR used 60 Vbeta and 13 Jbeta primers. Data came from immunoSEQ multiplex PCR; TCRdb stores just in-frame clones and leaves some out. In the table there are about 140,000 clones, around 10% of which are singletons. When sampled, the donors appeared nominally healthy, though they likely had unrecorded immune exposures. The germline gives CDR1 SGHRS, CDR2 YFSETQ. Losses at the gene ends were 3 bases for V and 3 bases for J; bases not matched to a gene: 4. CDR3 length: 14 residues. This clone was found a few times. What it recognizes is unknown. The TCR sequence derives from a woman aged 40 to 50 in good health and CMV-seropositive. The chain uses TRBV5-1 and TRBJ2-7; 9 bases match TRBD1. The sequenced material came from PBMCs. The CDR3 protein is CASSWLTGGYEQYF. In DNA, the CDR3 is TGCGCCAGCAGCTGGCTGACAGGGGGCTACGAGCAGTACTTC. The variable domain in full, with the rest retrieved from reference TRBV5-1 and TRBJ2-7, is KAGVTQTPRYLIKTRGQQVTLSCSPISGHRSVSWYQQTPGQGLQFLFEYFSETQRNKGNFPGRFSGRQFSNSRSEMNVSTLELGDSALYLCASSWLTGGYEQYFGPGTRLTVT.